The 3 T cell receptor beta chains given below trace back to one sample, sequenced in a study of cytomegalovirus exposure and HLA in healthy donors. Use of 60 Vbeta and 13 Jbeta primers characterized the PCR. The assay was immunoSEQ multiplex PCR, and TCRdb's table has in-frame clones only and misses some. In the table there are 95,000 to 150,000 clones, roughly 75% of which are singletons. The sequencing sample was made of PBMCs. The receptors were gathered from a female donor in good health and CMV-seronegative.

The rearrangement links TRBV30 to TRBJ1-6; no reliable D call. Trimming cost V 2 bases and J 0 bases, with 17 bases left between them. This CDR3 spans 18 amino acids. The V gene's germline CDR1 is GTSNPN and CDR2 SVGIG (reference sequence). CDR3 residues: CAWSSSLARGSYNSPLHF. The CDR3 coding sequence is TGTGCCTGGAGTTCTTCCCTGGCGCGGGGCTCCTATAATTCACCCCTCCACTTT.

This clone was found once. The chain recombines TRBV2 with TRBJ1-5, with D tentatively TRBD1 (6 bases). The CDR3 is 13 amino acids. Germline V lookup: CDR1 SNHLY, CDR2 FYNNEI. V was trimmed by 2 bases and J by 7 bases, leaving 9 bases between them. The CDR3 DNA follows: TGTGCCAGCAGTGAACAGGGGCAGCAGCCCCAGCATTTT. As protein: CASSEQGQQPQHF.

The rearrangement links TRBV7-8 to TRBJ1-5, with D possibly matching TRBD1 (6 bases). Germline V lookup: CDR1 SGHVS, CDR2 FQNEAQ. This CDR3 is 14 amino acids long. Trimming removed 5 bases from V and 2 bases from J, with 10 bases in between. The CDR3 DNA is TGTGCCAGCAGCCTGAACAGGGGCAATCAGCCCCAGCATTTT. This translates into CASSLNRGNQPQHF.